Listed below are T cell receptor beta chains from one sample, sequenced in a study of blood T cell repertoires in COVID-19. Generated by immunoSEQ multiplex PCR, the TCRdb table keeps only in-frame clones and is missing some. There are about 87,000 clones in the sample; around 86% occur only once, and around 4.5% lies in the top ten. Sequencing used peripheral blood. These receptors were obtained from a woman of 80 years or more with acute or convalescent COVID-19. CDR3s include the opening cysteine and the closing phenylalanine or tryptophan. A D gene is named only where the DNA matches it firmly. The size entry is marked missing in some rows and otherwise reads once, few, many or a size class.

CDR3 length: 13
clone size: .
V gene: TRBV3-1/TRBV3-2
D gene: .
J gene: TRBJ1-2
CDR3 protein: CASSQDRNYGYTF
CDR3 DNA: TGTGCCAGCAGCCAGGACAGAAACTATGGCTACACCTTC

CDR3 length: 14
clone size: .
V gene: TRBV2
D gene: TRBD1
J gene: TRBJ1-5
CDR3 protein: CASSTGGANQPQHF
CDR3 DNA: TGTGCCAGCAGTACAGGGGGGGCTAATCAGCCCCAGCATTTT

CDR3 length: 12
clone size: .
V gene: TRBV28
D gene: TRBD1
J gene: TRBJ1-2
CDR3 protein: CASRGQGSGYTF
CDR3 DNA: TGTGCCAGCAGGGGACAGGGCTCTGGCTACACCTTC

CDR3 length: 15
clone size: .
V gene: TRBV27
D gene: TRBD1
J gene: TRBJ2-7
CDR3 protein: CASSLIKQGAGEQYF
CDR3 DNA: TGTGCCAGCAGTTTAATTAAGCAGGGGGCGGGTGAGCAGTACTTC

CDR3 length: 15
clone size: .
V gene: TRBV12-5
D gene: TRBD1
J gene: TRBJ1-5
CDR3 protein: CASGLAGTVNQPQHF
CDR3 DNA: TGTGCTAGTGGTTTGGCCGGGACAGTAAATCAGCCCCAGCATTTT

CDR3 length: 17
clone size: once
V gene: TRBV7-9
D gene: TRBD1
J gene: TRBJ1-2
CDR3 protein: CASSAADRGPQGYGYTF
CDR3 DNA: TGTGCCAGCAGCGCGGCGGACAGGGGACCCCAAGGCTATGGCTACACCTTC

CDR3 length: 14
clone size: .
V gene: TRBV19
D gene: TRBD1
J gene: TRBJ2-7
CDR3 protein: CASSRSGQSYEQYF
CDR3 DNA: TGTGCCAGTAGTAGGTCGGGACAGTCCTACGAGCAGTACTTC

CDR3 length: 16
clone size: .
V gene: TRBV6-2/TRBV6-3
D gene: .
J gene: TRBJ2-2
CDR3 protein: CASSYRRTNIPGELFF
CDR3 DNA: TGTGCCAGCAGTTACCGCAGGACTAATATTCCCGGGGAGCTGTTTTTT

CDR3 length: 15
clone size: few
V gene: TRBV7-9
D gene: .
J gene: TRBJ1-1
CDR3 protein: CASSLARRLNTEAFF
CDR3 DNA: TGTGCCAGCAGCTTAGCTCGGAGACTGAACACTGAAGCTTTCTTT

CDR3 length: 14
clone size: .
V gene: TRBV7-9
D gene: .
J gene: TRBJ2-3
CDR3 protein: CASSLGLGTDTQYF
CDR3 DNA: TGTGCCAGCAGCTTGGGACTCGGCACAGATACGCAGTATTTT

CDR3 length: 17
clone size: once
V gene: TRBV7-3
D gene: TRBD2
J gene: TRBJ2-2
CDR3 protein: CASSPRWGTSRTGELFF
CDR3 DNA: TGTGCCAGCAGCCCCAGGTGGGGGACTAGTCGGACCGGGGAGCTGTTTTTT

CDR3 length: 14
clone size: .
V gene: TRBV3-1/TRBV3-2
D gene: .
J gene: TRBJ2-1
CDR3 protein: CASSRGTSSNEQFF
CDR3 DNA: TGTGCCAGCAGCCGGGGAACTAGCAGTAATGAGCAGTTCTTC

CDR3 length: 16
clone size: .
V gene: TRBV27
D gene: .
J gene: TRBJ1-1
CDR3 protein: CASSLKTPNRNTEAFF
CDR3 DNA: TGTGCCAGCAGTTTGAAGACACCTAATAGGAACACTGAAGCTTTCTTT

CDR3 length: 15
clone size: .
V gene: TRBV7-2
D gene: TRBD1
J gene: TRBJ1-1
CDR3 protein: CASSPRTGMSTEAFF
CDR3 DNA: TGTGCCAGCAGCCCCCGGACAGGGATGAGCACTGAAGCTTTCTTT

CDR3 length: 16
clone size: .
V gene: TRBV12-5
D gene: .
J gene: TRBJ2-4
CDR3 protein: CASGLEWGRAKNIQYF
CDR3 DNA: TGTGCTAGTGGTTTGGAGTGGGGGCGAGCCAAAAACATTCAGTACTTC

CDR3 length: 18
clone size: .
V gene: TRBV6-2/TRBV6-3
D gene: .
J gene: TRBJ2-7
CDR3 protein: CASSYSVSKRKYSYEQYF
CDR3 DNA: TGTGCCAGCAGTTACTCGGTGAGCAAACGAAAATACTCCTACGAGCAGTACTTC